This TCR beta chain was observed in a study of breast tumors, draining lymph nodes, adjacent tissues. Axillary draining lymph nodes of breast cancer patients supplied the node samples. TCRdb passed the multiplex PCR reads through MiXCR, listing each CDR3 protein once. The sample gives 130,000 or so distinct CDR3 sequences, around 20% of which show up once; roughly 2.2% is in the top ten. Germline V gives CDR1 SGHRS, CDR2 YFSETQ. Trimming stripped 3 bases from V and 2 bases from J, with 13 bases between. The CDR3 consists of 15 residues. This clonotype was counted many times. This TCR was sampled from a female donor with breast cancer. Some clones in this sample may be carry-over from other donors' samples. Sequencing was carried out using axillary lymph node tissue. The chain couples TRBV5-1 to TRBJ2-3, with D tentatively TRBD1 (5 bases). The CDR3 spells CASSWQGVDTDTQYF. The CDR3 nucleotides read TGCGCCAGCAGCTGGCAGGGCGTCGACACAGATACGCAGTATTTT. Complete variable domain (other parts from reference TRBV5-1 and TRBJ2-3): KAGVTQTPRYLIKTRGQQVTLSCSPISGHRSVSWYQQTPGQGLQFLFEYFSETQRNKGNFPGRFSGRQFSNSRSEMNVSTLELGDSALYLCASSWQGVDTDTQYFGPGTRLTVL.